This T cell receptor (beta chain) originates from a study of OX40 agonist ivuxolimab in advanced cancers. For the wider study: Ivuxolimab was a fully human IgG2 agonistic monoclonal antibody targeting the costimulatory receptor OX40 (CD134). Patients were allowed to have had prior anti-PD-1, anti-PD-L1 or anti-CTLA-4 therapy, and approximately 40% of the dose-escalation patients had been treated with checkpoint inhibitors. Peripheral TCRbeta sequencing was intended to test whether TCR sequence diversity was altered and clonal T-cell expansion was caused by ivuxolimab. A male proportion of roughly 80% and a mean age of 60 years, ranging from 23 to 79, were recorded for the dose-escalation cohort. Partial responses were achieved by three dose-escalation patients, of whom one had hepatocellular carcinoma and two had cutaneous melanoma. Intravenous ivuxolimab was administered to patients every 2 weeks at six dose levels: 0.01, 0.1, 0.3, 1.5, 3 and 10 mg/kg. The monotherapy dose-escalation portion (N of about 57 patients) of the phase I ivuxolimab trial is reported in the paper. Among the roughly 52 dose-escalation patients, around 20 had hepatocellular carcinoma, approximately 15 melanoma, 9 renal cell carcinoma and 9 head and neck cancer. The investigation overall reported the following: On average, CD8+ T cells showed more expanded clones than CD4+ T cells after ivuxolimab. Clonal expansion of both CD4+ and CD8+ blood T cells was observed from baseline to week 6 at doses 0.1 to 3.0 mg/kg. Low levels of normalized T-cell clonal expansion were also seen in some nonresponding patients. Which antigens the clonally expanded peripheral T cells were specific for was not determined. In the 0.1-3.0 mg/kg groups, partial responders had among the lowest normalized peripheral clonal expansion, particularly in CD8+ T cells.

Via the germline V gene (reference sequence), CDR1 is LNHDA and CDR2 SQIVND. From the cysteine through the phenylalanine, the CDR3 covers 15 amino acids. Only CDR3 DNA remains: 45 bases, in frame from the first base. V loses 6 bases of germline sequence and J loses 3 bases, and the interval between the two ends is 17 bases. The trial excluded patients who had a history of autoimmune disease or who were on systemic immunosuppression. Peripheral blood for TCR sequencing was drawn from every dose cohort at baseline, at cycle 4 day 1 and at cycle 7 day 1. Samples were obtained from an open-label, multicenter, first-in-human phase I dose-escalation trial of ivuxolimab. The trial enrolled adults with locally advanced or metastatic head and neck squamous cell, hepatocellular, melanoma or renal cell carcinoma. Before TCR sequencing, CD4+ T cells and CD8+ T cells from peripheral blood were sorted into separate populations.

Details on this clone: The antigen it recognizes is unknown. No base-level quality is on record; no much larger clone is a single base apart.

To sequence the TCRbeta CDR3 region, genomic DNA was isolated from the sorted cells. The immunoSEQ Assay was used to sequence the TCRbeta CDR3 regions. TCRdb provides this immuneACCESS table in a form limited to in-frame rearrangements. Some clones are lacking; in checked studies, under half of them reflect an unresolved V gene, and why the rest are absent is not known. In this sample the table shows roughly 35,000 clones, roughly 79% of which occur a single time. Roughly 21% of the sample goes to the ten largest clones. The specimen comprised CD4+ or CD8+ T cells sorted from blood, sampled in a trial of the OX40 agonist ivuxolimab. The chain uses TRBV19 and TRBJ1-2; too little of a D gene remains to name it. The sequence was obtained from an adult with an advanced solid tumor such as melanoma, head and neck, liver or kidney cancer. Read as DNA, the sequence is TGTGCCAGTAGGGGGAACAGCCCCCGCGACTATGGCTACACCTTC. Translated, this is CASRGNSPRDYGYTF. Reference TRBV19 and TRBJ1-2 genes cover what lies past the CDR3, so the full variable domain is DGGITQSPKYLFRKEGQNVTLSCEQNLNHDAMYWYRQDPGQGLRLIYYSQIVNDFQKGDIAEGYSVSREKKESFPLTVTSAQKNPTAFYLCASRGNSPRDYGYTFGSGTRLTVV.